This paragraph covers one T cell receptor beta chain sequence. Germline CDR1 reads LGHNA; CDR2 reads YNFKEQ. V shed 4 bases and J shed 4 bases, with 14 bases lying between them. This CDR3 is 15 amino acids long. PCR involved 60 Vbeta and 13 Jbeta primers. Profiling relied on immunoSEQ multiplex PCR, and the TCRdb table lists in-frame clones only, not all of them. The top ten clones hold roughly 1.6% of a sample with some 120,000 clones, roughly two thirds of them seen once. This specimen belongs to a study of cytomegalovirus exposure and HLA in healthy donors. Background on the study: Assignment to the Caucasian-associated ancestry cluster applied to around 80% of the approximately 360 genotyped donors.

Sequenced input: PBMCs. V is TRBV4-2 and J is TRBJ2-1; a possible D gene is TRBD2 (5 bases). This receptor was taken from a man aged 25 to 40 in good health and CMV-seropositive. This chain's CDR3 is CASSRGLERYNEQFF. Written as DNA, the CDR3 is TGTGCCAGCAGCCGAGGACTGGAGAGGTACAATGAGCAGTTCTTC.